One sample yielded the 22 T cell receptor beta chains listed below, sequenced in a study of blood T cell repertoires in COVID-19. Data came from immunoSEQ multiplex PCR; TCRdb stores just in-frame clones and leaves some out. This sample has roughly 250,000 clones, with around 90% found just once. Sequencing was carried out using PBMCs or T cells enriched from blood (not recorded which). The receptors were sampled from a man in his fifties or sixties who had been exposed to COVID-19.

The CDR3: CASSSTGGVTDTQYF. In DNA form, the CDR3 reads TGCGCCAGCAGCTCGACTGGGGGGGTGACAGATACGCAGTATTTT. V and J are TRBV5-1 and TRBJ2-3; the match to TRBD2 covers 7 bases. The CDR3 extends over 15 amino acids. The trim removed 3 bases at V and 3 bases at J, leaving 7 bases unmatched. Germline CDR1 reads SGHRS; CDR2 reads YFSETQ.

This clone was seen only a few times. The chain has TRBV27 and TRBJ1-1; D unclear. V was trimmed by 3 bases and J by 5 bases, leaving 10 bases between them. The CDR3 contains 13 residues. Germline V CDR1 and CDR2: MNHEY, SMNVEV (reference sequence). The CDR3: CASSFSLRTEAFF. For the CDR3, the DNA is TGTGCCAGCAGTTTTTCGCTGCGAACTGAAGCTTTCTTT.

The V and J genes are TRBV5-6 and TRBJ2-7; TRBD1 might be the D (6 bases). The length of the CDR3 is 12 residues. V lost 1 base to trimming and J lost 6 bases, with 8 bases between them. Germline CDR1 reads SGHDT; CDR2 reads YYEEEE. Written as DNA, the CDR3 is TGTGCCAGCAGCTTGAGGGGGACCGAGCAGTACGTC. This encodes CASSLRGTEQYV.

The chain combines TRBV5-1 with TRBJ2-7, with D perhaps matching TRBD1 (6 bases). This CDR3 region has 14 residues. Germline V CDR1 and CDR2: SGHRS, YFSETQ. V gave up 0 bases and J gave up 5 bases, with 12 bases separating them. CDR3 region: CASSLAGVVDEQYF. Here the CDR3 DNA reads TGCGCCAGCAGCTTGGCAGGGGTGGTCGACGAGCAGTACTTC.

The chain links TRBV6-5 to TRBJ1-1; no firm D call. Germline V CDR1 and CDR2: MNHEY, SVGAGI. V gave up 0 bases and J gave up 0 bases, with 8 bases separating them. CDR3 size: 15 residues. For the CDR3, the DNA is TGTGCCAGCAGTTACTCGATGGGCATGAACACTGAAGCTTTCTTT. Translating gives CASSYSMGMNTEAFF.

The chain links TRBV28 to TRBJ1-4; TRBD1 aligns across 9 bases. The CDR3 totals 15 residues. V lost 8 bases, J lost 1 base, and 5 bases stayed unmatched. CDR1 and CDR2 (germline): MDHEN, SYDVKM. The CDR3 nucleotides are TGTGCCAGCGGAAGGACAGGGGAAACTAATGAAAAACTGTTTTTT. Its protein product is CASGRTGETNEKLFF.

This clone is a singleton in its sample. The chain employs TRBV6-5 and TRBJ1-5, with 9 bases matching TRBD1. The CDR3 contains 14 residues. Germline V gene sequence: CDR1 MNHEY, CDR2 SVGAGI. J gave up 3 bases and V 9 bases, and 6 bases lay outside the gene matches. The CDR3 nucleotides read TGTGCCAGGCAAGGACAGGGGAACAATCAGCCCCAGCATTTT. Its protein is CARQGQGNNQPQHF.

The table lists this clone with a count of one. This chain links TRBV2 with TRBJ1-5; D is unclear. V dropped 7 bases and J dropped 2 bases, with 15 bases sitting between them. CDR1 is SNHLY, CDR2 FYNNEI, per germline. The length of the CDR3 is 15 residues. CDR3 sequence reads: CASNGRGGRNQPQHF. The DNA of the CDR3 is TGTGCCAGCAACGGACGGGGTGGCCGCAATCAGCCCCAGCATTTT.

The rearrangement links TRBV27 to TRBJ1-6; D gene uncertain. V was shortened by 1 base and J by 6 bases, with 13 bases between the two germline ends. This CDR3 spans 16 amino acids. CDR1 MNHEY and CDR2 SMNVEV come from the germline V gene (reference sequence). CDR3 nucleotide sequence: TGTGCCAGCAGTTTATACCCCCGAGGGAGTAATTCACCCCTCCACTTT. Amino acids: CASSLYPRGSNSPLHF.

The chain couples TRBV28 to TRBJ1-1; a possible D gene is TRBD1 (6 bases). From germline, CDR1 is MDHEN and CDR2 SYDVKM. The CDR3 consists of 14 residues. Trimming left V 2 bases short and J 3 bases short, with 10 bases between. CDR3 loop: CASSLRTAHTEAFF. For the CDR3, the DNA is TGTGCCAGCAGTTTAAGGACAGCACACACTGAAGCTTTCTTT.

The chain recombines TRBV28 with TRBJ2-7; TRBD2 matches at 10 bases. The V and J ends lost 6 bases and 5 bases, in that order; junction bases with no gene match: 7. Per the germline V gene, CDR1 is MDHEN and CDR2 is SYDVKM. The CDR3 extends over 14 amino acids. CDR3 protein: CASSNSGRRHEQYV. CDR3 DNA sequence: TGTGCCAGCAGCAATAGCGGGAGGAGACACGAGCAGTACGTC.

This clone was detected a few times. This rearrangement joins TRBV7-9 to TRBJ1-4; D is possibly TRBD1 (6 bases). The V and J ends lost 5 bases and 3 bases respectively, with 16 bases between them. The germline gives CDR1 SEHNR, CDR2 FQNEAQ (reference sequence). The length of the CDR3 is 16 residues. The CDR3 DNA reads TGTGCCAGCAGCCCCCGCAGGGGCAGATCTAATGAAAAACTGTTTTTT. Encoded protein: CASSPRRGRSNEKLFF.

This chain joins TRBV19 and TRBJ1-1, with TRBD1 identical over 7 bases. CDR1 is LNHDA and CDR2 is SQIVND in the germline V gene (reference sequence). With 7 bases clipped from V and 0 bases from J, the junction kept 17 bases outside the gene matches. The CDR3 is 18 amino acids. This chain's CDR3 is CASTPDRRAQILNTEAFF. The CDR3 nucleotides read TGTGCCAGTACCCCGGACAGGAGAGCTCAAATATTGAACACTGAAGCTTTCTTT.

The chain links TRBV7-9 to TRBJ1-2, with TRBD1 matching over 12 bases. This CDR3 has 15 residues. V lost 6 bases to trimming and J lost 4 bases; unmatched junction nucleotides: 6. Per the germline V gene, CDR1 is SEHNR and CDR2 is FQNEAQ (reference sequence). The CDR3 sequence is CASSFGTGGVYGYTF. The CDR3, as DNA: TGTGCCAGCAGTTTCGGGACAGGGGGCGTCTATGGCTACACCTTC.

The rearrangement joins TRBV9 to TRBJ1-1; D might be TRBD1 (6 bases). Trimming took off 2 bases at V and 4 bases at J, with 9 bases between the two ends. Germline loops: CDR1 SGDLS, CDR2 YYNGEE. The CDR3 sequence is 13 residues long. CDR3 sequence (DNA): TGTGCCAGCAGCGTCACAGGGAGCACTGAAGCTTTCTTT. As protein: CASSVTGSTEAFF.

This chain connects TRBV15 to TRBJ2-7; the D gene is possibly TRBD1 (6 bases). The CDR3 runs 15 residues. Deletions cut 0 bases from V and 5 bases from J, with 14 bases between. The V gene's germline CDR1 is LNHNV and CDR2 YYDKDF (reference sequence). CDR3 sequence (DNA): TGTGCCACCAGCAGAGATCGACAGGTTAGGGACGAGCAGTACTTC. This translates into CATSRDRQVRDEQYF. Together with reference TRBV15 and TRBJ2-7, the CDR3 gives the full variable domain: DAMVIQNPRYQVTQFGKPVTLSCSQTLNHNVMYWYQQKSSQAPKLLFHYYDKDFNNEADTPDNFQSRRPNTSFCFLDIRSPGLGDTAMYLCATSRDRQVRDEQYFGPGTRLTVT.

This clone occurred once. The V gene is TRBV9, the J gene TRBJ2-3; possibly TRBD2 for D (6 bases). Germline CDR1 SGDLS, CDR2 YYNGEE. V was trimmed by 3 bases and J by 2 bases, leaving 13 bases between them. There are 15 residues in the CDR3. The CDR3: CASSGPGLVTDTQYF. The CDR3 bases are TGTGCCAGCAGCGGACCGGGACTCGTCACAGATACGCAGTATTTT.

The table lists this clone with a count of one. The chain has TRBV28 and TRBJ1-6; D unclear. Germline CDR1 and CDR2: MDHEN and SYDVKM. The germline V and J ends were trimmed by 4 bases and 0 bases, with 10 bases remaining between them. CDR3 length: 16 residues. CDR3 amino acids: CASSWGGSSYNSPLHF. DNA for the CDR3: TGTGCCAGCAGTTGGGGTGGGAGCTCCTATAATTCACCCCTCCACTTT.

This clone was counted once. V and J are TRBV24-1 and TRBJ2-5; D not resolved. The V and J ends lost 2 bases and 5 bases respectively, with 11 bases between them. Germline V gene sequence: CDR1 KGHDR, CDR2 SFDVKD. The CDR3 has 14 amino acids. The CDR3 spells CATSDSGYTETQYF. CDR3 nucleotide sequence: TGTGCCACCAGTGATTCAGGTTACACGGAGACCCAGTACTTC.

J is TRBJ1-3 and V is TRBV6-1; D remains ambiguous. The V end lost 1 base, the J end lost 1 base, and 17 bases lay between the germline ends. Germline V CDR1 and CDR2: MNHNS, SASEGT. The CDR3 is 18 residues long. The CDR3: CASSEVMAGFSSGNTIYF. The CDR3 DNA reads TGTGCCAGCAGTGAAGTGATGGCAGGCTTCAGTTCTGGAAACACCATATATTTT.

The chain is built from TRBV5-1 and TRBJ2-5; 10 bases are a match to TRBD2. Germline lookup yields CDR1 SGHRS and CDR2 YFSETQ. After removal of 4 bases from V and 4 bases from J, the junction contained 10 bases not matched to a gene. This CDR3 region has 16 residues. The CDR3 is CASSLSASGSAETQYF. The CDR3 bases are TGCGCCAGCAGCCTCTCCGCTAGCGGGAGCGCAGAGACCCAGTACTTC. The full variable domain, with the rest looked up from reference TRBV5-1 and TRBJ2-5, is KAGVTQTPRYLIKTRGQQVTLSCSPISGHRSVSWYQQTPGQGLQFLFEYFSETQRNKGNFPGRFSGRQFSNSRSEMNVSTLELGDSALYLCASSLSASGSAETQYFGPGTRLLVL.

In DNA form, the CDR3 reads TGTGCCAGCAGTCTCAATCGACAGGGGGCTACTGAAGCTTTCTTT. Translated: CASSLNRQGATEAFF. The chain carries TRBV28 and TRBJ1-1, with 10 positions matching TRBD1. Germline trimming cut 5 bases from V and 5 bases from J; bases unmatched to any gene: 8. Germline V gives CDR1 MDHEN, CDR2 SYDVKM. The CDR3 is 15 residues long.